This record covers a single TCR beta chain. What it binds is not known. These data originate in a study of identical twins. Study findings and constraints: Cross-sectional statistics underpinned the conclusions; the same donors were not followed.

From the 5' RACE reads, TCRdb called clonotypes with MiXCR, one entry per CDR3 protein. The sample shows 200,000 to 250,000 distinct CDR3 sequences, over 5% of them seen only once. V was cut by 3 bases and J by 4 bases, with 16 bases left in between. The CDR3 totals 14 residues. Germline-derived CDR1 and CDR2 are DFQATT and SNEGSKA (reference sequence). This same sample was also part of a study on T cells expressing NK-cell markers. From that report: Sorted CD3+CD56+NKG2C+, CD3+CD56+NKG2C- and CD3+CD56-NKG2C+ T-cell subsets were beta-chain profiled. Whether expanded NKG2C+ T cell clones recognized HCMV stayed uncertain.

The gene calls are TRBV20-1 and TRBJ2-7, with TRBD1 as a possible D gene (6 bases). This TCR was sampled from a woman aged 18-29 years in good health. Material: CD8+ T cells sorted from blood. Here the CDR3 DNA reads TGCAGTGCTAGGGGGGCCACCCTGGGGTACGAGCAGTACTTC. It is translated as CSARGATLGYEQYF.